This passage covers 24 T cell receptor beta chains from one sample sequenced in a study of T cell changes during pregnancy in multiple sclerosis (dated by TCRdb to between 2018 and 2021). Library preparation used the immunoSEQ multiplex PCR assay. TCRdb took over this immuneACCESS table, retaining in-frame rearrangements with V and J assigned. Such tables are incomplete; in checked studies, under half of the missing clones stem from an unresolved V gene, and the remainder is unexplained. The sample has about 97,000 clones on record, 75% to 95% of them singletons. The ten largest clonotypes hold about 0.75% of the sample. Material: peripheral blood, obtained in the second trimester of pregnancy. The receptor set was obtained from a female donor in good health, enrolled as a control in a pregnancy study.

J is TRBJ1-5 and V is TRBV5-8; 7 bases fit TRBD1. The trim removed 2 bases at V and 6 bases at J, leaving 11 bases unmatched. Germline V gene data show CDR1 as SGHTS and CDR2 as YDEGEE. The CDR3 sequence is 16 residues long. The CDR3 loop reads CASSFKVSTGFQPQHF. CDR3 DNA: TGTGCCAGCAGCTTCAAAGTGTCGACAGGGTTTCAGCCCCAGCATTTT.

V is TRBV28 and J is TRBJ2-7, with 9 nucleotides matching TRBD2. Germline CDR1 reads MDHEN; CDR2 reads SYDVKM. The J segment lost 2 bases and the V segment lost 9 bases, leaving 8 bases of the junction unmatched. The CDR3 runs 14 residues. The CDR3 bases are TGTGCCAGTGAGATAGGACTAGCGCCCTACGAGCAGTACTTC. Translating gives CASEIGLAPYEQYF.

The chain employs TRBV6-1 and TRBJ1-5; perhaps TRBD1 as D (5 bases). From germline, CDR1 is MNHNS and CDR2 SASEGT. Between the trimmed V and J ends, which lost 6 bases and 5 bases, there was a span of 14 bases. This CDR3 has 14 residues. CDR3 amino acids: CASRDTTDYQPQHF. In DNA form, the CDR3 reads TGTGCCAGCAGGGACACAACGGATTATCAGCCCCAGCATTTT.

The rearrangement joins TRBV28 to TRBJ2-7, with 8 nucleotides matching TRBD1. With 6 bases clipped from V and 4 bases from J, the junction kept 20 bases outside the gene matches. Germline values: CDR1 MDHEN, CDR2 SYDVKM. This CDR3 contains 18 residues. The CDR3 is CASSSISPGQGKLYEQYF. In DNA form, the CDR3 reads TGTGCCAGCAGCTCCATATCCCCAGGACAGGGAAAATTATACGAGCAGTACTTC.

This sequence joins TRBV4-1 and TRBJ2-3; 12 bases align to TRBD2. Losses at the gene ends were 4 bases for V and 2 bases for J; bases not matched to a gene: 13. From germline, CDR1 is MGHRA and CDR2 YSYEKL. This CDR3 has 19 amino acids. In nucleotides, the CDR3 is TGCGCCAGCAGCCGCGGTAGGGGGCTAGCGGGGGGGCCCACAGATACGCAGTATTTT. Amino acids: CASSRGRGLAGGPTDTQYF.

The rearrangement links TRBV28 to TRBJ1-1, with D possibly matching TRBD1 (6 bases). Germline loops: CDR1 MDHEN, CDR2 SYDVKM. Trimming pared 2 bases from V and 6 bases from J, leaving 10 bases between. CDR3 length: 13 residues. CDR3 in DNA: TGTGCCAGCAGTTTACGCAGGGGAGCTGAAGCTTTCTTT. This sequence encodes CASSLRRGAEAFF.

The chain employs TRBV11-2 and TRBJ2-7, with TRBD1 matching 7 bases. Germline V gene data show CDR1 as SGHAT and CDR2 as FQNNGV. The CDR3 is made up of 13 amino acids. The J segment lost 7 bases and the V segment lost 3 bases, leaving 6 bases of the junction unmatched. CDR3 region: CASSFDRAGEQYF. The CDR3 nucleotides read TGTGCCAGCAGCTTCGACAGGGCAGGAGAGCAGTACTTC. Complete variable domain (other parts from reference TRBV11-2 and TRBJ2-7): EAGVAQSPRYKIIEKRQSVAFWCNPISGHATLYWYQQILGQGPKLLIQFQNNGVVDDSQLPKDRFSAERLKGVDSTLKIQPAKLEDSAVYLCASSFDRAGEQYFGPGTRLTVT.

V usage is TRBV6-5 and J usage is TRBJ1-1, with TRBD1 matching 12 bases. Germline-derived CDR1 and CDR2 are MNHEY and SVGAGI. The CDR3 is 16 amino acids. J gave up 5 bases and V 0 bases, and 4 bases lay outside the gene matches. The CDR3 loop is CASSYSGTGGRTEAFF. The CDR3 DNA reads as TGTGCCAGCAGTTACTCCGGGACAGGGGGCCGAACTGAAGCTTTCTTT.

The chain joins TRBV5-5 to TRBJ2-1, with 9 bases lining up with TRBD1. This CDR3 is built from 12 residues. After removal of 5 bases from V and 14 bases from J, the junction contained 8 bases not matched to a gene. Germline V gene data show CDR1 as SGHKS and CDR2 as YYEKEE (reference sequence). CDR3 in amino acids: CASSSPGQGEFF. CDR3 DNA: TGTGCCAGCAGTTCTCCGGGACAGGGCGAGTTCTTC. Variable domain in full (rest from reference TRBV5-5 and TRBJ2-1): DAGVTQSPTHLIKTRGQQVTLRCSPISGHKSVSWYQQVLGQGPQFIFQYYEKEERGRGNFPDRFSARQFPNYSSELNVNALLLGDSALYLCASSSPGQGEFFGPGTRLTVL.

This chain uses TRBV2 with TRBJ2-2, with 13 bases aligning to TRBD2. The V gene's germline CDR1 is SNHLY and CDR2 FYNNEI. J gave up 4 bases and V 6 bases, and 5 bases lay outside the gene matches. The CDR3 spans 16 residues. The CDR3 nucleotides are TGTGCCAGCAGAGCGGGACTAGCGGGGCGCACCGGGGAGCTGTTTTTT. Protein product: CASRAGLAGRTGELFF.

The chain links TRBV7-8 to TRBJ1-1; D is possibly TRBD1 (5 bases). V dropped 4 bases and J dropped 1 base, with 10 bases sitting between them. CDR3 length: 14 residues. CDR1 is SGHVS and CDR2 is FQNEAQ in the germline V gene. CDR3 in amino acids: CASSWGGGNTEAFF. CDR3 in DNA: TGTGCCAGCAGCTGGGGGGGAGGGAACACTGAAGCTTTCTTT.

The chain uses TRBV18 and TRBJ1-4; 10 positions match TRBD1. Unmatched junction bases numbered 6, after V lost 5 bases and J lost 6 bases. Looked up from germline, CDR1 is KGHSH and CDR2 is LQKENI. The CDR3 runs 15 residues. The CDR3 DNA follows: TGTGCCAGCTCATCTTCGGGACAGGGGTATGAAAAACTGTTTTTT. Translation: CASSSSGQGYEKLFF.

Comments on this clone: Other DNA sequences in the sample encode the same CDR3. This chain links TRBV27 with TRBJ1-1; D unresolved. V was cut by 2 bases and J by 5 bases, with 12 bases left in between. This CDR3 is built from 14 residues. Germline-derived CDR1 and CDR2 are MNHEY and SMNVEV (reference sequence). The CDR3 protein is CASSLGRVRTEAFF. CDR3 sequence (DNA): TGTGCCAGCAGTTTAGGGAGGGTTCGGACTGAAGCTTTCTTT.

The CDR3, as DNA: TGTGCCAGTAGTACAGACATCTTACAGGACCCTAACTATGGCTACACCTTC. This gives the protein CASSTDILQDPNYGYTF. This chain joins TRBV19 and TRBJ1-2, with D possibly matching TRBD1 (5 bases). Trimming removed 4 bases from V and 0 bases from J, with 18 bases in between. Germline V gene sequence: CDR1 LNHDA, CDR2 SQIVND (reference sequence). The CDR3 loop spans 17 amino acids.

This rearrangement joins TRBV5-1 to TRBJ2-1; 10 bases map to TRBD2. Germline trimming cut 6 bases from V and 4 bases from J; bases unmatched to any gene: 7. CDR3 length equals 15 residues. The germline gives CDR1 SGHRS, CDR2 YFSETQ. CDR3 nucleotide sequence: TGCGCCAGCAAAGGGCCTAGCGGGAGTTACAATGAGCAGTTCTTC. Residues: CASKGPSGSYNEQFF.

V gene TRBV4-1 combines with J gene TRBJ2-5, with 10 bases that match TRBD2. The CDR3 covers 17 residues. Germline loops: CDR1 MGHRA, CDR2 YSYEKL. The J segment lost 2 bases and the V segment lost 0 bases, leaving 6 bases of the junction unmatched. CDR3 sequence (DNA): TGCGCCAGCAGCCAAGAGGTGCCGACTAGCGGGCAAGAGACCCAGTACTTC. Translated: CASSQEVPTSGQETQYF.

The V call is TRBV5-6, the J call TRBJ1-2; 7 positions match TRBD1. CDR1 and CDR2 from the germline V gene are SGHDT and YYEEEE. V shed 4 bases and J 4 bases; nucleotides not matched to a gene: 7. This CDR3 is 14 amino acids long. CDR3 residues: CASSLSRGIYGYTF. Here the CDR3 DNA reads TGTGCCAGCAGCCTATCCAGGGGGATCTATGGCTACACCTTC.

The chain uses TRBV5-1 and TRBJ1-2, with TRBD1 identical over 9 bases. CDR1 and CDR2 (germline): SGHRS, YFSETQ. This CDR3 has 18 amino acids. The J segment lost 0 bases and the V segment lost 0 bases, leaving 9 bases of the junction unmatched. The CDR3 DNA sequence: TGCGCCAGCAGCTTGGATCGGACAGGGGCCGATGCTAACTATGGCTACACCTTC. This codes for CASSLDRTGADANYGYTF.

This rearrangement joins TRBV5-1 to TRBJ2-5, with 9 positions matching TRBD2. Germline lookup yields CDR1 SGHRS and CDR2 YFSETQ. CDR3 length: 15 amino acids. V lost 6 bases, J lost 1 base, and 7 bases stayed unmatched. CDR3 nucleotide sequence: TGCGCCAGCAATGGTAGCGGGAGCGTCCAAGAGACCCAGTACTTC. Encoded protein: CASNGSGSVQETQYF.

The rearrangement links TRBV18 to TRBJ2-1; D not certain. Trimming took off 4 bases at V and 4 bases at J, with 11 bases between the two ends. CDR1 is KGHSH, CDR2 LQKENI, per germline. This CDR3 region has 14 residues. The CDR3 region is CASSQGRQYNEQFF. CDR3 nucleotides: TGTGCCAGCTCACAAGGTAGACAATACAATGAGCAGTTCTTC.

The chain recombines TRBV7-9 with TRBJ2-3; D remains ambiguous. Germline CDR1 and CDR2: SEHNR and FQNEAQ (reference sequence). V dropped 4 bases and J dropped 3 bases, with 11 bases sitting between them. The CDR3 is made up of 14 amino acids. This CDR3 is CASSYRARTDTQYF. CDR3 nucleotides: TGTGCCAGCAGCTACCGCGCCAGGACAGATACGCAGTATTTT.

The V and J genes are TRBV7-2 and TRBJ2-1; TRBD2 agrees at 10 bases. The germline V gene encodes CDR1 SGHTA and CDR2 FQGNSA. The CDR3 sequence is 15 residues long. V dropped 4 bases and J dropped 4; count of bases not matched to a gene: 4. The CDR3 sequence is CASSSRAGGYNEQFF. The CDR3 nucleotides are TGTGCCAGCAGCTCTAGAGCGGGAGGGTACAATGAGCAGTTCTTC.

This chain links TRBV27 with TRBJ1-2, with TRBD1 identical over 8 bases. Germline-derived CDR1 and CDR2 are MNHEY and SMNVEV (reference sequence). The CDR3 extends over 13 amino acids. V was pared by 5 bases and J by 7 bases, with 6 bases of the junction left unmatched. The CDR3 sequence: CASSLGQGRGYTF. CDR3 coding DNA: TGTGCCAGCAGTCTCGGACAGGGCCGTGGCTACACCTTC.

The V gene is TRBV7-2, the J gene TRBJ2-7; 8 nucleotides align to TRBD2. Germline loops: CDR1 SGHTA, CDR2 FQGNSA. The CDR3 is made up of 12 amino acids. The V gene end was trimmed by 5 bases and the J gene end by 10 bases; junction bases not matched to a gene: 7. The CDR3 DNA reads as TGTGCCAGCAGCCCGGGGGGGGCCGAACAGTACTTC. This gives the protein CASSPGGAEQYF.